These T cell receptor beta chains were read from a single sample in a study of blood T cell repertoires in COVID-19. Profiled with immunoSEQ multiplex PCR; TCRdb holds only in-frame clones, not every one. The sample records 150,000 to 200,000 clones, 80% to 90% being singletons. Sequenced input: peripheral blood. The source is a man between 60 and 75 years old with acute or convalescent COVID-19. Each CDR3 is given with its conserved first and last residue. The order of the fields is J gene, V gene, clone size, D gene, CDR3 protein, CDR3 DNA. A D gene is named only where the DNA matches it firmly. Some rows mark clone size as missing; the rest say once, few, many or name a class of expanded clone.

TRBJ1-2,TRBV21-1,.,.,CASRRSGQAANYGYTF,TGTGCCAGCAGACGCAGCGGACAGGCAGCTAACTATGGCTACACCTTC
TRBJ2-7,TRBV7-2,.,.,CASSSIRLGGRYEQYF,TGTGCCAGCAGCAGTATTCGTTTGGGGGGAAGATACGAGCAGTACTTC
TRBJ1-4,TRBV19,.,.,CASSIRRGNEKLFF,TGTGCCAGTAGTATACGAAGGGGAAATGAAAAACTGTTTTTT
TRBJ1-1,TRBV5-1,once,.,CASSLERYGRFMNTEAFF,TGCGCCAGCAGCTTGGAGCGGTACGGAAGGTTCATGAACACTGAAGCTTTCTTT
TRBJ1-5,TRBV28,.,.,CASSLGRDQPQHF,TGTGCCAGCAGTTTAGGGCGGGACCAGCCCCAGCATTTT
TRBJ2-3,TRBV5-5,.,.,CASSPRGEFTDTQYF,TGTGCCAGCAGCCCCCGAGGCGAGTTCACAGATACGCAGTATTTT
TRBJ2-2,TRBV11-2,.,.,CASSLRGKWHGELFF,TGTGCCAGCAGCTTACGGGGGAAATGGCACGGGGAGCTGTTTTTT
TRBJ2-1,TRBV11-2,once,TRBD2,CASSTGLAGVRYNEQFF,TGTGCCAGCAGCACCGGACTAGCGGGAGTCAGATACAATGAGCAGTTCTTC
TRBJ1-3,TRBV7-2,.,TRBD1,CASSLQGTGVNTIYF,TGTGCCAGCAGCCTCCAAGGGACAGGGGTGAACACCATATATTTT
TRBJ1-5,TRBV28,.,.,CATHRVLDNQPQHF,TGTGCCACGCACAGGGTTTTAGACAATCAGCCCCAGCATTTT
TRBJ2-2,TRBV9,.,TRBD2,CASSGLAGTGELFF,TGTGCCAGCAGCGGCCTAGCGGGCACCGGGGAGCTGTTTTTT
TRBJ1-1,TRBV6-5,few,.,CASSYSYGGNTEAFF,TGTGCCAGCAGTTACTCGTACGGGGGTAACACTGAAGCTTTCTTT
TRBJ2-1,TRBV14,.,.,CASSQVDIWFNEQFF,TGTGCCAGCAGCCAAGTAGACATTTGGTTCAATGAGCAGTTCTTC